This T cell receptor (beta chain) was profiled in a study of cytomegalovirus exposure and HLA in healthy donors. The PCR used 60 Vbeta and 13 Jbeta primers. Generated by immunoSEQ multiplex PCR, the TCRdb table keeps only in-frame clones and is missing some. The sample lists 170,000 or so clones, around 80% occurring once. Trimming removed 5 bases from V and 5 bases from J, with 12 bases in between. This CDR3 contains 12 residues. Per germline, CDR1 GTSNPN and CDR2 SVGIG (reference sequence). This sequence was found in a man aged 30 to 39 in good health and CMV-seropositive. This chain links TRBV30 with TRBJ2-5; perhaps TRBD1 as D (5 bases). The sample taken for sequencing was PBMCs. The CDR3 is CAWASPGETQYF. The CDR3 coding sequence is TGTGCCTGGGCCTCCCCAGGGGAGACCCAGTACTTC.